This TCR beta chain was captured in a study of blood T cells in healthy people across ages. On this clonotype: Its matching antigen is unknown.

The CDR3 contains 14 residues. Per the germline V gene, CDR1 is SNHLY and CDR2 is FYNNEI. The junction had 12 bases not matched to a gene; V was cut back by 6 bases and J by 11 bases. Donors gave roughly 10 milliliters of peripheral blood apiece. Whenever a sample was processed, at least 6.5 million PBMCs were isolated. RNA extraction gave at least 5 micrograms of total RNA per sample. Primers used in a second PCR of about 7 to 12 cycles were a sample-barcoded 5' primer and a J-beta primer mix. From the 5' RACE reads, TCRdb called clonotypes with MiXCR, one entry per CDR3 protein. The repertoire includes 700,000 to 850,000 distinct CDR3 sequences, around 34% of them detected once, and over 10% sits in the top ten. Study results and caveats: Older age coincided with a roughly linear decline in TCR beta diversity per million T cells.

The sequence was collected from a man between 18 and 35 years old in good health. The sample comprised blood. The rearrangement uses TRBV2 and TRBJ2-5; 10 bases are a match to TRBD1. The CDR3 loop reads CASSAGTGVRKQYF. CDR3 sequence (DNA): TGTGCCAGCAGCGCCGGGACAGGGGTCCGCAAGCAGTACTTC.